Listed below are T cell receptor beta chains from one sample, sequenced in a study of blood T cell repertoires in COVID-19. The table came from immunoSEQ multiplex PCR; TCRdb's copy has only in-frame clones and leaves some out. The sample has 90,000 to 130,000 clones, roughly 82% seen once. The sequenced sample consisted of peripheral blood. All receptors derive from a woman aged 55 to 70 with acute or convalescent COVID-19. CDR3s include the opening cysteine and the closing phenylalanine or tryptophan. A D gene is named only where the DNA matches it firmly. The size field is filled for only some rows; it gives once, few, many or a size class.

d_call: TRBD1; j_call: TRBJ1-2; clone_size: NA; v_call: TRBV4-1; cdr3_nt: TGCGCCAGCACCGGACAGGGCGGCTATGGCTACACCTTC; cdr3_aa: CASTGQGGYGYTF
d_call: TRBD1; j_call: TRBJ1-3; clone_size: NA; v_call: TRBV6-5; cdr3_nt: TGTGCCAGCAGCGAGGGACAGCTCTCTGGAAACACCATATATTTT; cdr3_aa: CASSEGQLSGNTIYF
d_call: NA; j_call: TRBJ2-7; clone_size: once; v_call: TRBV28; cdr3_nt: TGTGCCAGCAGGGAATGGGCGGGATCTATTTACGAGCAGTACTTC; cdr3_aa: CASREWAGSIYEQYF
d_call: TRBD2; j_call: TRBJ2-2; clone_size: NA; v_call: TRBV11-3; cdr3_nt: TGTGCCAGGGATCTAGCGGGAGACACCGGGGAGCTGTTTTTT; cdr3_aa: CARDLAGDTGELFF
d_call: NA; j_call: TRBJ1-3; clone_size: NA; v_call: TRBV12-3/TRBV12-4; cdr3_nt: TGTGCCAGCAGATATACAGGAGGAAACACCATATATTTT; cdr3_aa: CASRYTGGNTIYF
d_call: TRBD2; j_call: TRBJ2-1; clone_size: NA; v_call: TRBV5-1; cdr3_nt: TGCGCCAGCAGCTCGAGGACTAGGAGCCTCGAGCAGTTCTTC; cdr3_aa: CASSSRTRSLEQFF
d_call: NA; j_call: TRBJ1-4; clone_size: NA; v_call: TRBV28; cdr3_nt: TGTGCCAGCGGTACAGGGACTAATGAAAAACTGTTTTTT; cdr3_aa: CASGTGTNEKLFF
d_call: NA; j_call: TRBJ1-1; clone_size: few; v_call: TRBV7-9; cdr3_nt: TGTGCCAGCAGCTCTAACAGGGCGGCTTGGGTTGAAGCTTTCTTT; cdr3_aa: CASSSNRAAWVEAFF
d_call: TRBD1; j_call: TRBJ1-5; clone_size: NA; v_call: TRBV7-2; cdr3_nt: TGTGCCAGCAGCGAGGACAGGAATCAGCCCCAGCATTTT; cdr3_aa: CASSEDRNQPQHF
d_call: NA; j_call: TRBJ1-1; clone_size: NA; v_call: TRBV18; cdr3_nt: TGTGCCAGCTCACCTATAGGGGGTTCTCGGGCTTTCTTT; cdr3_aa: CASSPIGGSRAFF
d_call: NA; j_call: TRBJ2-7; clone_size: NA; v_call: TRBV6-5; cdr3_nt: TGTGCCAGCACAACCTCTGGGGGGGGCCGGTACGAGCAGTACTTC; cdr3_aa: CASTTSGGGRYEQYF
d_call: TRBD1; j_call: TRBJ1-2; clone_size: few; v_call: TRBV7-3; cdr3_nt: TGTGCCAGCAGCTTAACCGCAGGGGGCTTTGATGGCTACACCTTC; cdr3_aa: CASSLTAGGFDGYTF
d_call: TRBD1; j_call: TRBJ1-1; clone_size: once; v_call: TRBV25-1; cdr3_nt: TGTGCCAGCAGCTTAACAGGGGCTTGGACTGAAGCTTTCTTT; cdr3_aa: CASSLTGAWTEAFF
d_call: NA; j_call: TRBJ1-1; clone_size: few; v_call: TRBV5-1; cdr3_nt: TGCGCCAGCAGCTTGGCCGGGGGGTACGTCGATGCTTTCTTT; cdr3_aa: CASSLAGGYVDAFF
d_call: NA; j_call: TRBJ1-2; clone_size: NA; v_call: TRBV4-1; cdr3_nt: TGCGCCAGCAGCCAAGGGCCAGGCACTAACTATGGCTACACCTTC; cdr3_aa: CASSQGPGTNYGYTF
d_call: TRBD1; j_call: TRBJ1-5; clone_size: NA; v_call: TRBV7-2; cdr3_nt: TGTGCCAGCAGCTTAACAGGGGGTAATCAGCCCCAGCATTTT; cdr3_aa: CASSLTGGNQPQHF
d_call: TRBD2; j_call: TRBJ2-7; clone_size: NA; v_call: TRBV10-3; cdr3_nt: TGTGCCATCAGTGATCCTAGCGGGGATTCATATGGGGACGAGCAGTACTTC; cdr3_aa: CAISDPSGDSYGDEQYF
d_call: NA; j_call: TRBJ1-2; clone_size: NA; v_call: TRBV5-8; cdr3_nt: TGTGCCAGCAGCACCAGAGATCAACTATGGCTGGGCTACACCTTC; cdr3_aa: CASSTRDQLWLGYTF
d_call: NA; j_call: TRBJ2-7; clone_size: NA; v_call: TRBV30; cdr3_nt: TGTGCCTGGAATACGGGGACATACTCCTACGAGCAGTACTTC; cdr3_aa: CAWNTGTYSYEQYF
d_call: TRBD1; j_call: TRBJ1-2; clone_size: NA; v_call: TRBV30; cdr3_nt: TGTGCCTGGAGCTTGACAGGGACCTATGGCTACACCTTC; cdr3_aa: CAWSLTGTYGYTF
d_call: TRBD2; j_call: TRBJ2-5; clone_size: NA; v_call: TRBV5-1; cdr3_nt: TGCGCCAGCAGCCTTGGGGGACGGGGGGACCAAGAGACCCAGTACTTC; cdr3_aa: CASSLGGRGDQETQYF
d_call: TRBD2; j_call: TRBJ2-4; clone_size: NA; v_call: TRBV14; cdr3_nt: TGTGCCAGCAGCCAACCCCTAGCGGGGGGGAAAAACATTCAGTACTTC; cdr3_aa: CASSQPLAGGKNIQYF
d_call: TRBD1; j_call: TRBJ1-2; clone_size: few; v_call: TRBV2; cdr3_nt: TGTGCCAGCACCCAGGGGACAGGGCGAACGAGGGGCTACACCTTC; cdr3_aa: CASTQGTGRTRGYTF
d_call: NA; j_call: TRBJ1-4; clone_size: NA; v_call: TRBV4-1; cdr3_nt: TGCGCCAGCAGCCAAGGTCTATCAGGGGAAAAACTGTTTTTT; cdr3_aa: CASSQGLSGEKLFF
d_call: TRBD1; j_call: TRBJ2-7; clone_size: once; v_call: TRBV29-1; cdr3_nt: TGCAGCGTTCCCAAATTGAGGACAGGGCCCTCCGAGCAGTACTTC; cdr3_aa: CSVPKLRTGPSEQYF
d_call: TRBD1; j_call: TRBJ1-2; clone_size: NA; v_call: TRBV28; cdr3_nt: TGTGCCAGCAGTTTATACGGGACAGCTCTATATGGCTACACCTTC; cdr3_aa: CASSLYGTALYGYTF
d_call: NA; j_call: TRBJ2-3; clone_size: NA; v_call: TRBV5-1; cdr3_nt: TGCGCCAGCAGCTTGGAGCGGACAGACACAGATACGCAGTATTTT; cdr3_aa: CASSLERTDTDTQYF
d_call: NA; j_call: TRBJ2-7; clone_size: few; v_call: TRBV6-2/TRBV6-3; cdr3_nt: TGTGCCAGCAGTGAGGGATACGAGCAGTACTTC; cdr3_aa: CASSEGYEQYF
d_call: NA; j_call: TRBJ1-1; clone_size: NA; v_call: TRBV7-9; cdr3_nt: TGTGCCAGCAGCGCCTCCGGGACTCCGAACACTGAAGCTTTCTTT; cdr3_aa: CASSASGTPNTEAFF
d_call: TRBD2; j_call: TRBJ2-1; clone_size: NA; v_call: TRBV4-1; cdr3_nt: TGCGCCAGCAGCTCCGGCCGGACTAGCGGGGTCAATGAGCAGTTCTTC; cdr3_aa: CASSSGRTSGVNEQFF
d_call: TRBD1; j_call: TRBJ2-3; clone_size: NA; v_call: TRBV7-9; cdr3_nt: TGTGCCACTGTGCGGGACAGGGGATCCACAGATACGCAGTATTTT; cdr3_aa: CATVRDRGSTDTQYF
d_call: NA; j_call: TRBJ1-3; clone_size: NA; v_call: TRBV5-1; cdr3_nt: TGCGCCAGCAGCTTACAGGGCACACCTGGAAACACCATATATTTT; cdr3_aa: CASSLQGTPGNTIYF
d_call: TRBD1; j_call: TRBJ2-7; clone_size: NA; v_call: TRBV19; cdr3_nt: TGTGCCAGTAGTAATTTCCGGGACAGGGGTTCCTACGAGCAGTACTTC; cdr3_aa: CASSNFRDRGSYEQYF
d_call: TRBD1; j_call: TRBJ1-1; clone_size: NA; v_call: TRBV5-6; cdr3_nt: TGTGCCAGCAGCATGAGCCCGGGGACAGTGAACACTGAAGCTTTCTTT; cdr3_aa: CASSMSPGTVNTEAFF
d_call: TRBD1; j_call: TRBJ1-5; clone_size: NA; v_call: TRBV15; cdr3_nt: TGTGCCACCAGCAGTTCCCAGGACAGGTCGCAGCCCCAGCATTTT; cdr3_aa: CATSSSQDRSQPQHF
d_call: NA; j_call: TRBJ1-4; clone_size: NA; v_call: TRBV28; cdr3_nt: TGTGCCAGCAAATACGGGGGTGAAAAACTGTTTTTT; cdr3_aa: CASKYGGEKLFF